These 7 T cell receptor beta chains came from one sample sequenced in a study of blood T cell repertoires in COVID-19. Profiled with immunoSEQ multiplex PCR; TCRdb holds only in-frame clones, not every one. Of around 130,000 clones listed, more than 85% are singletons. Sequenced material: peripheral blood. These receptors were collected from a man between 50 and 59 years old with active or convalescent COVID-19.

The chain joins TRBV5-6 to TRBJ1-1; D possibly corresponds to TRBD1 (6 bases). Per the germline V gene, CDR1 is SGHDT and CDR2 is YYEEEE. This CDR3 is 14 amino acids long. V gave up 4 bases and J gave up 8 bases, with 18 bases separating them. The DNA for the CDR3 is TGTGCCAGCAGCGGGGGCTTCGGGTATGGGGAAGCTTTCTTT. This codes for CASSGGFGYGEAFF. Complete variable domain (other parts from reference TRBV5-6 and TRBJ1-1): DAGVTQSPTHLIKTRGQQVTLRCSPKSGHDTVSWYQQALGQGPQFIFQYYEEEERQRGNFPDRFSGHQFPNYSSELNVNALLLGDSALYLCASSGGFGYGEAFFGQGTRLTVV.

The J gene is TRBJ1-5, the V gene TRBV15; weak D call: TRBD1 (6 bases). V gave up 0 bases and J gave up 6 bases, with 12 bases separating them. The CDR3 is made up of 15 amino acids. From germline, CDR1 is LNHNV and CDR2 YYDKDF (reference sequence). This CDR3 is CATSRDQAGAQPQHF. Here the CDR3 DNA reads TGTGCCACCAGCAGAGATCAGGCAGGGGCTCAGCCCCAGCATTTT.

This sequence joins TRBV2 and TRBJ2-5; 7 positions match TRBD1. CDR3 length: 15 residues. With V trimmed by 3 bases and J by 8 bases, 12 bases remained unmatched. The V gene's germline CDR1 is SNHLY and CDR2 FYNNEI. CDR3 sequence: CASSDGTAHGGTQYF. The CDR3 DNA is TGTGCCAGCAGTGATGGGACAGCGCATGGTGGAACCCAGTACTTC.

CDR3 DNA sequence: TGCGCCAGCAGCCAAGCCTTCCTTAGCGGGGGAGCCACAGATACGCAGTATTTT. It is translated as CASSQAFLSGGATDTQYF. The chain employs TRBV4-3 and TRBJ2-3; 9 bases map to TRBD2. This CDR3 region has 18 residues. V shed 1 base, J shed 2 bases, and the junction held 10 bases outside the gene matches. From germline, CDR1 is LGHNA and CDR2 YSLEER.

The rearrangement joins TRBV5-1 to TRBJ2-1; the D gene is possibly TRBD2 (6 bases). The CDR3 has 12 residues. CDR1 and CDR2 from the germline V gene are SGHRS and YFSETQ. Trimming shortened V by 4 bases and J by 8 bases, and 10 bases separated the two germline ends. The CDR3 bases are TGCGCCAGCAGCCGTGGGGACTATGAGCAGTTCTTC. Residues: CASSRGDYEQFF.

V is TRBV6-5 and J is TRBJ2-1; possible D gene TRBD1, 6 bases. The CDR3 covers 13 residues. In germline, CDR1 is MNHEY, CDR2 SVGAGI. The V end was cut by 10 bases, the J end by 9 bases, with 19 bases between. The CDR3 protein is CATEARGRGEQFF. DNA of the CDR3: TGTGCCACGGAAGCCAGGGGCCGGGGTGAGCAGTTCTTC.

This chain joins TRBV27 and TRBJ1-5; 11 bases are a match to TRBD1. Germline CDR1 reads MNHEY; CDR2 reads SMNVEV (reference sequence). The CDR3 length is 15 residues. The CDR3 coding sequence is TGTGCAGACAGGACAGGGGGCTGGTCGAATCAGCCCCAGCATTTT. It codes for CADRTGGWSNQPQHF.